Sequencing of this T cell receptor (beta chain) was carried out in a study of T cell changes during pregnancy in multiple sclerosis. Only in-frame clones appear in the TCRdb table, and some are missing; sequencing was by immunoSEQ multiplex PCR. The sample has tens of thousands of clones; approximately 90% are singletons. The junction had 1 base not matched to a gene; V was cut back by 3 bases and J by 1 base. The germline V gene has CDR1 MDHEN and CDR2 SYDVKM. The CDR3 extends over 15 amino acids. The clonotype originates from a female donor with multiple sclerosis, enrolled in a pregnancy study. The chain employs TRBV28 and TRBJ2-7; 12 bases map to TRBD2. The source was CD4+ T cells from peripheral blood mononuclear cells, collected in the second trimester of pregnancy. The CDR3 reads CASSLGTSGSYEQYF. Here the CDR3 DNA reads TGTGCCAGCAGTTTGGGGACTAGCGGGTCCTACGAGCAGTACTTC.